What follows are 18 T cell receptor beta chains derived from one specimen sequenced in a study of OX40 agonist ivuxolimab in advanced cancers. Some clones are missing from TCRdb's copy, which holds only in-frame ones; the method was immunoSEQ multiplex PCR. The data show about 73,000 clones, over 80% seen once. Specimen: CD4+ or CD8+ T cells sorted from blood, collected in a trial of the OX40 agonist ivuxolimab. The receptors come from an adult with an advanced solid tumor such as melanoma, head and neck, liver or kidney cancer.

The chain carries TRBV6-1 and TRBJ2-7; D unclear. Germline V gene data show CDR1 as MNHNS and CDR2 as SASEGT. V was trimmed by 2 bases and J by 2 bases, leaving 10 bases between them. The CDR3 runs 14 residues. Written as DNA, the CDR3 is TGTGCCAGCAGTGAATGGGTCGGAACCTACGAGCAGTACTTC. As protein: CASSEWVGTYEQYF.

This chain links TRBV4-1 with TRBJ2-5; TRBD1 matches 8 bases. The junction had 0 bases not matched to a gene; V was cut back by 1 base and J by 2 bases. CDR3 size: 14 residues. Germline assignment: CDR1 MGHRA and CDR2 YSYEKL. The CDR3: CASSQGTGQETQYF. In DNA, the CDR3 is TGCGCCAGCAGCCAAGGGACAGGGCAAGAGACCCAGTACTTC.

The count of this clone is one. This chain joins TRBV27 and TRBJ2-1, with D hard to call. Germline CDR1 reads MNHEY; CDR2 reads SMNVEV (reference sequence). Trimming took 3 bases from V and 8 from J, leaving 11 bases between them. This CDR3 contains 13 residues. For the CDR3, the DNA is TGTGCCAGCAGTTTGTCGAGTCTCCATGAGCAGTTCTTC. It translates to CASSLSSLHEQFF.

The V gene is TRBV10-3, the J gene TRBJ2-1; D remains unclear. With 11 bases removed from V and 9 bases from J, the gap between germline ends came to 17 bases. Germline V CDR1 and CDR2: ENHRY, SYGVKD. This CDR3 region has 12 residues. The chain's CDR3 is CAVRPDLGEQFF. The DNA of the CDR3 is TGTGCCGTAAGGCCTGACCTGGGTGAGCAGTTCTTC.

V and J are TRBV30 and TRBJ2-7; TRBD1 matches 10 bases. The germline gives CDR1 GTSNPN, CDR2 SVGIG (reference sequence). With 4 bases clipped from V and 3 bases from J, the junction kept 6 bases outside the gene matches. The CDR3 is 14 amino acids. The CDR3 protein is CAWTRQGAFYEQYF. The CDR3 DNA reads TGTGCCTGGACCCGACAGGGGGCGTTCTACGAGCAGTACTTC. Together with reference TRBV30 and TRBJ2-7, the CDR3 gives the full variable domain: SQTIHQWPATLVQPVGSPLSLECTVEGTSNPNLYWYRQAAGRGLQLLFYSVGIGQISSEVPQNLSASRPQDRQFILSSKKLLLSDSGFYLCAWTRQGAFYEQYFGPGTRLTVT.

The V call is TRBV6-1, the J call TRBJ1-2; a weak D match, TRBD1 (5 bases). In germline, CDR1 is MNHNS, CDR2 SASEGT. Trimming took off 8 bases at V and 3 bases at J, with 13 bases between the two ends. The CDR3 covers 13 residues. CDR3 residues: CASHDSGDYGYTF. The CDR3 region has the DNA TGTGCCAGCCATGACAGCGGCGACTATGGCTACACCTTC.

This clone was seen ten or more times. This sequence joins TRBV25-1 and TRBJ2-7; D not certain. CDR1 and CDR2 from the germline V gene are MGHDK and SYGVNS. This CDR3 has 12 residues. Trimming took 1 base from V and 5 from J, leaving 6 bases between them. The CDR3 here is CASSESHHEQYF. CDR3 sequence (DNA): TGTGCCAGCAGTGAATCCCACCACGAGCAGTACTTC.

V is TRBV15 and J is TRBJ2-2, with a weak D call TRBD2 (5 bases). Germline CDR1 reads LNHNV; CDR2 reads YYDKDF (reference sequence). V dropped 4 bases and J dropped 0 bases, with 12 bases sitting between them. The CDR3 has 16 amino acids. The CDR3 here is CATSTHAGTNTGELFF. CDR3 bases: TGTGCCACCAGCACCCACGCCGGGACGAACACCGGGGAGCTGTTTTTT.

This chain links TRBV5-6 with TRBJ1-5, with D perhaps TRBD1 (5 bases). Trimming left V 4 bases short and J 4 bases short, with 12 bases between. The CDR3 has 14 residues. Germline V gene data show CDR1 as SGHDT and CDR2 as YYEEEE. DNA for the CDR3: TGTGCCAGCAGCCGTAACACAGGTAATCAGCCCCAGCATTTT. It yields the protein CASSRNTGNQPQHF. Using reference TRBV5-6 and TRBJ1-5 for the parts outside the CDR3, the full variable domain is DAGVTQSPTHLIKTRGQQVTLRCSPKSGHDTVSWYQQALGQGPQFIFQYYEEEERQRGNFPDRFSGHQFPNYSSELNVNALLLGDSALYLCASSRNTGNQPQHFGDGTRLSIL.

Only one count was recorded for this clone. The genes are TRBV15 and TRBJ1-6; 7 nucleotides agree with TRBD1. The length of the CDR3 is 17 residues. Looked up from germline, CDR1 is LNHNV and CDR2 is YYDKDF (reference sequence). V gave up 0 bases and J gave up 3 bases; unmatched junction bases: 5. The DNA of the CDR3 is TGTGCCACCAGCAGAGACGGGACAGCTTACTATAATTCACCCCTCCACTTT. This gives the protein CATSRDGTAYYNSPLHF.

The chain joins TRBV2 to TRBJ1-5, with D perhaps TRBD1 (6 bases). Germline CDR1 is SNHLY and CDR2 is FYNNEI. With 0 bases removed from V and 6 bases from J, the gap between germline ends came to 12 bases. CDR3 length equals 15 residues. The CDR3 spells CASSEAPGASQPQHF. The CDR3 DNA reads TGTGCCAGCAGTGAAGCGCCAGGGGCTAGTCAGCCCCAGCATTTT.

This sequence joins TRBV27 and TRBJ2-5; D remains ambiguous. Per germline, CDR1 MNHEY and CDR2 SMNVEV (reference sequence). V shed 0 bases and J shed 5 bases, with 13 bases lying between them. CDR3 length equals 15 residues. The CDR3 spells CASSLSTSRAETQYF. Written as DNA, the CDR3 is TGTGCCAGCAGTTTATCAACCAGTCGCGCCGAGACCCAGTACTTC.

The chain couples TRBV5-1 to TRBJ2-3; the D is unclear. V lost 0 bases and J 0 bases, leaving 5 bases between the germline ends. The V gene's germline CDR1 is SGHRS and CDR2 YFSETQ. The CDR3 sequence is 14 residues long. CDR3 in amino acids: CASSLAGSTDTQYF. Here the CDR3 DNA reads TGCGCCAGCAGCTTGGCCGGGAGCACAGATACGCAGTATTTT.

The V gene is TRBV27, the J gene TRBJ1-1; D remains unclear. Germline V gives CDR1 MNHEY, CDR2 SMNVEV (reference sequence). With 6 bases removed from V and 0 bases from J, the gap between germline ends came to 17 bases. The CDR3 spans 16 residues. In DNA form, the CDR3 reads TGTGCCAGCAGGGACCACCGGAGACTCATGAACACTGAAGCTTTCTTT. It specifies CASRDHRRLMNTEAFF.

The chain recombines TRBV30 with TRBJ2-3; 7 nucleotides line up with TRBD2. The CDR3 is 18 residues long. CDR1 is GTSNPN and CDR2 is SVGIG in the germline V gene (reference sequence). J gave up 3 bases and V 3 bases, and 18 bases lay outside the gene matches. CDR3 sequence: CAWSASTISAGRTDTQYF. The CDR3 coding sequence is TGTGCCTGGAGCGCCAGTACGATCTCAGCGGGAAGGACAGATACGCAGTATTTT.

The J gene is TRBJ2-7, the V gene TRBV7-6; D possibly corresponds to TRBD2 (5 bases). The germline V and J ends were trimmed by 1 base and 3 bases, with 13 bases remaining between them. Germline values: CDR1 SGHVS, CDR2 FNYEAQ. The CDR3 has 15 residues. The chain's CDR3 is CASSLDPRVGYEQYF. In DNA form, the CDR3 reads TGTGCCAGCAGCTTAGATCCGCGGGTCGGCTACGAGCAGTACTTC.

The V gene is TRBV27, the J gene TRBJ2-7; 7 nucleotides line up with TRBD1. CDR1 and CDR2 from the germline V gene are MNHEY and SMNVEV (reference sequence). The trim removed 6 bases at V and 0 bases at J, leaving 11 bases unmatched. CDR3 length: 16 residues. The DNA for the CDR3 is TGTGCCAGCAGCATTAGAGGGACAGTCAGCTCCTACGAGCAGTACTTC. This translates into CASSIRGTVSSYEQYF.

The chain couples TRBV9 to TRBJ1-1; D remains ambiguous. Deletions cut 6 bases from V and 0 bases from J, with 6 bases between. The CDR3 is 12 amino acids. Germline V CDR1 and CDR2: SGDLS, YYNGEE. CDR3 nucleotides: TGTGCCAGCACCCCTTTGAACACTGAAGCTTTCTTT. Protein: CASTPLNTEAFF.